This TCR beta chain originates from a study of T cells in Graves' hyperthyroidism and ophthalmopathy. Study findings and constraints: In the blood, most expanded thyroid clonotypes above 0.001 appeared as well.

This clonotype appeared a few times. Its antigen is still unknown. Being one base from a much bigger clone, this may be a read error. RNA transcripts served as the template for amplifying TCR beta CDR3 regions. The TCR CDR3 was amplified in a first-round RT-PCR using the HTBI primer set. TCRdb ran MiXCR on the multiplex PCR reads and lists one entry per CDR3 protein. The table records about 180,000 distinct CDR3 sequences, approximately 15% of them present only once. The sample was blood. This clonotype was sampled from a woman aged 45 to 65 with Graves' hyperthyroidism.

Here the CDR3 reads CSVDFQDGYTEAFF. The CDR3 DNA reads TGCAGCGTTGATTTCCAGGACGGATACACTGAAGCTTTCTTT. The V and J genes are TRBV29-1 and TRBJ1-1; D gene unclear. Germline CDR1 is SQVTM and CDR2 is ANQGSEA. The CDR3 has 14 amino acids. V was trimmed by 3 bases and J by 3 bases, leaving 14 bases between them. The complete variable domain, with remaining parts taken from reference TRBV29-1 and TRBJ1-1, reads SAVISQKPSRDICQRGTSLTIQCQVDSQVTMMFWYRQQPGQSLTLIATANQGSEATYESGFVIDKFPISRPNLTFSTLTVSNMSPEDSSIYLCSVDFQDGYTEAFFGQGTRLTVV.